What follows are 22 T cell receptor beta chains derived from one specimen sequenced in a study of prognosis after radiotherapy for stage I lung cancer. Two rounds of multiplex PCR amplified TCR beta CDR3 from genomic DNA. Round-one PCR had primers specific to each TRBV and TRBJ gene. TCRdb fed the multiplex PCR reads into MiXCR, producing one record per CDR3 protein. This table has about 26,000 distinct CDR3 sequences, about 32% appearing once. Sequenced here: PBMCs, sampled before or after stereotactic body radiation therapy (not recorded which). Receptor source: a donor over 45 with non-small cell lung cancer.

The CDR3 coding sequence is TGTGCCAGCAGTTACACTCAGGGGAGCGGGGAGCTGTTTTTT. Protein: CASSYTQGSGELFF. The V and J genes are TRBV27 and TRBJ2-2; possible D gene TRBD1, 6 bases. The V gene's germline CDR1 is MNHEY and CDR2 SMNVEV (reference sequence). This CDR3 spans 14 amino acids. V was pared by 4 bases and J by 7 bases, with 13 bases between.

This clonotype was counted at least ten times. The rearrangement links TRBV29-1 to TRBJ1-2, with 9 bases that match TRBD1. The CDR3 is made up of 11 amino acids. V trimming: 7 bases; J trimming: 8 bases; junction bases outside the gene matches: 5. The germline gives CDR1 SQVTM, CDR2 ANQGSEA. CDR3 in DNA: TGCAGCGCTGGACAGGGGCAAGGCTACACCTTC. Its protein product is CSAGQGQGYTF.

This clonotype is labeled as medium-sized. The chain uses TRBV20-1 and TRBJ2-7; 7 nucleotides align to TRBD1. Germline CDR1 reads DFQATT; CDR2 reads SNEGSKA (reference sequence). The CDR3 is 13 residues long. V lost 4 bases and J lost 5; bases outside the gene matches: 8. Here the CDR3 reads CSATQGSPHEQYF. Written as DNA, the CDR3 is TGCAGTGCTACACAGGGGTCCCCCCACGAGCAGTACTTC.

As regards this clonotype: A far more abundant clone sits one base away, making this likely a read error. The chain carries TRBV11-3 and TRBJ1-2; perhaps TRBD1 as D (6 bases). Germline V gene sequence: CDR1 SGHNT, CDR2 YENEEA. The CDR3 sequence is 15 residues long. Trimming pared 5 bases from V and 0 bases from J, leaving 13 bases between. The CDR3 is CASSPGTYSNYGYTF. CDR3 in DNA: TGTGCCAGCAGCCCCGGGACATACTCTAACTATGGCTACACCTTC.

The table lists this clonotype with many counts. This rearrangement joins TRBV2 to TRBJ2-2; 7 bases match TRBD2. CDR3 length: 14 amino acids. The junction had 7 bases not matched to a gene; V was cut back by 8 bases and J by 4 bases. From germline, CDR1 is SNHLY and CDR2 FYNNEI. This chain's CDR3 is CASGGVEGTGELFF. As DNA, the CDR3 is TGTGCCAGCGGGGGGGTGGAGGGCACCGGGGAGCTGTTTTTT. Full variable domain (remainder filled in from reference TRBV2 and TRBJ2-2): EPEVTQTPSHQVTQMGQEVILRCVPISNHLYFYWYRQILGQKVEFLVSFYNNEISEKSEIFDDQFSVERPDGSNFTLKIRSTKLEDSAMYFCASGGVEGTGELFFGEGSRLTVL.

About this clonotype itself: This may be a read error: a much more frequent sequence differs by one nucleotide. This sequence joins TRBV3-1 and TRBJ2-7; no definite D call. Trimming took 4 bases from V and 4 from J, leaving 11 bases between them. The germline V gene has CDR1 LGHDT and CDR2 YNNKEL (reference sequence). The CDR3 contains 13 residues. CDR3 DNA: TGTGCCAGCAGCCGGCCTTCGGTTTACGAGCAGTACTTC. Residues: CASSRPSVYEQYF.

This clonotype has a count of ten or more. The chain employs TRBV5-8 and TRBJ2-1; 16 positions agree with TRBD2. There are 19 residues in the CDR3. J lost 1 base, V lost 3 bases, and 7 bases had no gene match. The germline gives CDR1 SGHTS, CDR2 YDEGEE. The CDR3 nucleotides are TGTGCCAGCAGCTCTTTGGGACTAGCGGGAGGGTTATCCTACAATGAGCAGTTCTTC. It specifies CASSSLGLAGGLSYNEQFF. Combining the CDR3 with reference TRBV5-8 and TRBJ2-1 gives the whole variable domain EAGVTQSPTHLIKTRGQQATLRCSPISGHTSVYWYQQALGLGLQFLLWYDEGEERNRGNFPPRFSGRQFPNYSSELNVNALELEDSALYLCASSSLGLAGGLSYNEQFFGPGTRLTVL.

This sequence joins TRBV27 and TRBJ2-7; 8 bases align to TRBD1. V lost 5 bases, J lost 3 bases, and 9 bases stayed unmatched. Germline V gene sequence: CDR1 MNHEY, CDR2 SMNVEV (reference sequence). CDR3 length: 15 amino acids. The CDR3 nucleotides read TGTGCCAGCAGTCCCAGGACAGGGTGGGACTACGAGCAGTACTTC. Protein product: CASSPRTGWDYEQYF.

This clonotype was detected many times. This chain uses TRBV12-5 with TRBJ2-7, with 7 bases that match TRBD2. V dropped 10 bases and J dropped 3; count of bases not matched to a gene: 18. The germline CDR1 and CDR2 sequences are LGHNT and FRNRAP. The CDR3 extends over 16 amino acids. The CDR3 reads CANTKSGRERIYEQYF. The CDR3 DNA follows: TGTGCTAACACTAAATCGGGGCGGGAGAGGATCTACGAGCAGTACTTC. Based on the CDR3 plus reference TRBV12-5 and TRBJ2-7, the full variable domain is DARVTQTPRHKVTEMGQEVTMRCQPILGHNTVFWYRQTMMQGLELLAYFRNRAPLDDSGMPKDRFSAEMPDATLATLKIQPSEPRDSAVYFCANTKSGRERIYEQYFGPGTRLTVT.

The table lists this clonotype with many counts. This sequence may be a read error, since a much larger clone differs from it by one base. The chain links TRBV5-1 to TRBJ2-2; 8 positions agree with TRBD2. V shed 4 bases and J 6 bases; nucleotides not matched to a gene: 8. The CDR3 totals 15 residues. CDR1 SGHRS and CDR2 YFSETQ come from the germline V gene. Here the CDR3 DNA reads TGCGCCAGCAGCCTGACTAGCGAGGAACCCGGGGAGCTGTTTTTT. Translating gives CASSLTSEEPGELFF.

This clonotype was counted at least ten times. The chain employs TRBV7-9 and TRBJ2-7; D is uncertain. Germline lookup yields CDR1 SEHNR and CDR2 FQNEAQ (reference sequence). This CDR3 has 13 residues. V lost 1 base, J lost 6 bases, and 10 bases lay in between. Here the CDR3 reads CASSLVVGGEQYF. Here the CDR3 DNA reads TGTGCCAGCAGCTTAGTGGTGGGCGGCGAGCAGTACTTC.

This clonotype was counted at least ten times. The CDR3, as DNA: TGTGCCAGTAGTAGACAGGGTGGTCAGCCCCAGCATTTT. The encoded protein is CASSRQGGQPQHF. This chain joins TRBV19 and TRBJ1-5, with 7 bases matching TRBD1. The germline V gene encodes CDR1 LNHDA and CDR2 SQIVND (reference sequence). V was clipped by 4 bases and J by 6 bases; unmatched bases: 3. The CDR3 extends over 13 amino acids.

This clonotype appeared many times. The chain carries TRBV3-1 and TRBJ2-3; 7 bases agree with TRBD2. The trim removed 2 bases at V and 2 bases at J, leaving 7 bases unmatched. The length of the CDR3 is 16 residues. Germline V gives CDR1 LGHDT, CDR2 YNNKEL (reference sequence). The CDR3 here is CASSQPWRGNTDTQYF. DNA for the CDR3: TGTGCCAGCAGCCAACCCTGGCGGGGGAACACAGATACGCAGTATTTT.

In regard to this clonotype: A single base separates this from a much larger clone, so it may be a read error. This chain uses TRBV11-3 with TRBJ2-7; D perhaps matches TRBD2 (6 bases). CDR1 and CDR2 from the germline V gene are SGHNT and YENEEA. The CDR3 runs 14 residues. The V and J ends lost 1 base and 9 bases respectively, with 16 bases between them. In DNA, the CDR3 is TGTGCCAGCAGCTTAGGTCCGGGGGACGACGGGCAGTACTTC. It is translated as CASSLGPGDDGQYF. The full variable domain, with the rest looked up from reference TRBV11-3 and TRBJ2-7, is EAGVVQSPRYKIIEKKQPVAFWCNPISGHNTLYWYLQNLGQGPELLIRYENEEAVDDSQLPKDRFSAERLKGVDSTLKIQPAELGDSAVYLCASSLGPGDDGQYFGPGTRLTVT.

The table lists this clonotype with many counts. This chain connects TRBV5-1 to TRBJ2-2; 12 positions match TRBD2. V gave up 4 bases and J gave up 5 bases; unmatched junction bases: 6. The germline V gene has CDR1 SGHRS and CDR2 YFSETQ. This CDR3 region has 16 residues. The CDR3, as DNA: TGCGCCAGCAGCCGACTAGCGGGGGTTGGTACCGGGGAGCTGTTTTTT. Amino acid sequence: CASSRLAGVGTGELFF.

In this sample, this clonotype turned up many times. The chain combines TRBV30 with TRBJ2-1, with TRBD2 identical over 11 bases. Germline V CDR1 and CDR2: GTSNPN, SVGIG (reference sequence). The CDR3 is 16 amino acids. The V segment lost 3 bases and the J segment 15 bases; nucleotides outside the gene matches: 19. CDR3 DNA sequence: TGTGCCTGGAGCAACCTCCCCGGACTAGCGGGCCTCCTAACGTTCTTC. This encodes CAWSNLPGLAGLLTFF.

This clonotype was counted ten times or more. This chain joins TRBV6-1 and TRBJ1-1; D ambiguous. V was clipped by 5 bases and J by 5 bases, with 21 bases between them. The CDR3 has 16 amino acids. In germline, CDR1 is MNHNS, CDR2 SASEGT. CDR3 sequence reads: CASSLERTGIMTEAFF. Written as DNA, the CDR3 is TGTGCCAGCAGTCTCGAGCGGACGGGTATAATGACTGAAGCTTTCTTT.

In the case of this clonotype: Being one base from a much bigger clone, this may be a read error. This chain joins TRBV6-4 and TRBJ2-7; 7 bases map to TRBD2. The tail of the sequence fits TRBJ2-5 better, so the J call may be wrong. CDR1 and CDR2 from the germline V gene are MRHNA and SNTAGT. The CDR3 contains 15 residues. This chain's CDR3 is CASRHGGCLQETQYF. CDR3 DNA: TGTGCCAGCAGGCACGGGGGGTGCCTCCAAGAGACCCAGTACTTC.

This clonotype occurred many times. This chain connects TRBV2 to TRBJ1-5, with D possibly matching TRBD1 (5 bases). The germline CDR1 and CDR2 sequences are SNHLY and FYNNEI. The CDR3 contains 14 residues. Trimming shortened V by 3 bases and J by 2 bases, and 8 bases separated the two germline ends. The DNA of the CDR3 is TGTGCCAGCAGTGAGTTAGGGGGCAATCAGCCCCAGCATTTT. It encodes CASSELGGNQPQHF.

The chain recombines TRBV5-5 with TRBJ2-2, with 8 bases lining up with TRBD1. Trimming at V came to 1 base and at J to 3 bases, leaving 2 bases not matched to a gene. CDR1 and CDR2 from the germline V gene are SGHKS and YYEKEE (reference sequence). There are 15 residues in the CDR3. CDR3 sequence reads: CASSLQGADTGELFF. CDR3 DNA sequence: TGTGCCAGCAGCTTGCAGGGGGCAGACACCGGGGAGCTGTTTTTT.

Many counts were recorded for this clonotype. The rearrangement joins TRBV6-5 to TRBJ2-1; unclear D gene. CDR1 and CDR2 (germline): MNHEY, SVGAGI. V gave up 4 bases and J gave up 14 bases, with 12 bases separating them. The CDR3 is made up of 11 amino acids. This chain's CDR3 is CASSLGIHEFF. The CDR3 DNA follows: TGTGCCAGCAGTTTGGGAATCCATGAGTTCTTC.

This clonotype has ten or more counts. The chain employs TRBV12-3 or TRBV12-4 and TRBJ2-5, with TRBD1 as a possible D gene (5 bases). There are 13 residues in the CDR3. Trimming removed 3 bases from V and 1 base from J, with 6 bases in between. For the CDR3, the DNA is TGTGCCAGCAGTTTCAGGGTCCAAGAGACCCAGTACTTC. Amino acid sequence: CASSFRVQETQYF.